This TCR beta chain was captured in a study of blood T cell repertoires in COVID-19. At the level of the study: Spain, Italy and the United States supplied samples that represented acute and convalescent COVID-19. T cells, B-cell-depleted T cells, or PBMCs provided the cDNA or gDNA that served as material.

Authors' processing steps: Researchers report that nucleated cell counts were estimated from reference gene primer amplification. Libraries were prepared by immunoSEQ multiplex PCR; TCRdb keeps only in-frame clonotypes and omits some of them. V, J and clone size reflect that table, while D and trimming were determined from the DNA. Here the sample spans 90,000 to 150,000 clones, 85% to 90% being singletons. Sequences were obtained from peripheral blood. The source of this sequence is a human donor with acute or convalescent COVID-19. The donor label of this sample is uncertain.

CDR3 coding DNA: TGTGCCAGCAGCCATTCCAGGGGGATCGCTGGCTACACCTTC. Its translation: CASSHSRGIAGYTF. This sequence joins TRBV5-4 and TRBJ1-2, with TRBD1 matching over 7 bases. The CDR3 spans 14 residues. CDR1 SGHNT and CDR2 YYREEE come from the germline V gene (reference sequence). V lost 4 bases and J lost 7; bases outside the gene matches: 10. The whole variable domain, filled in from reference TRBV5-4 and TRBJ1-2, reads ETGVTQSPTHLIKTRGQQVTLRCSSQSGHNTVSWYQQALGQGPQFIFQYYREEENGRGNFPPRFSGLQFPNYSSELNVNALELDDSALYLCASSHSRGIAGYTFGSGTRLTVV.